These T cell receptor beta chains were read from a single sample in a study of OX40 agonist ivuxolimab in advanced cancers. Produced via immunoSEQ multiplex PCR; TCRdb's table is partial and in-frame only. The data hold about 86,000 clones, with 70% to 90% observed a single time. The material was CD4+ or CD8+ T cells sorted from blood, obtained in a trial of the OX40 agonist ivuxolimab. The receptors here all came from an adult with an advanced solid tumor such as melanoma, head and neck, liver or kidney cancer. Both conserved end residues are part of each CDR3. A D gene is named only where the DNA matches it firmly. Clone size is shown for a subset of rows, as once, few, many or a class of expanded clone.

.	TRBV28	TRBJ2-5	TRBD2	TGTGCCAGCAGTTTAAGCCGCTGGGGTCTAGCGGGGGACCAAGAGACCCAGTACTTC	CASSLSRWGLAGDQETQYF
.	TRBV5-4	TRBJ2-7	TRBD1	TGTGCCAGCAGCTCCGGGACAGGGCCTTCCTACGAGCAGTACTTC	CASSSGTGPSYEQYF
.	TRBV6-1	TRBJ2-2	.	TGTGCCAGCAGTGAAGAGACAGGGAACACCGGGGAGCTGTTTTTT	CASSEETGNTGELFF
.	TRBV20-1	TRBJ2-3	TRBD1	TGCAGTGCTAGAGGGACAGGGACAAAGTATTTT	CSARGTGTKYF
.	TRBV4-2	TRBJ2-1	TRBD2	TGTGCCAGCAGCCAACTGACTAGCGGGATATCCTACAATGAGCAGTTCTTC	CASSQLTSGISYNEQFF
once	TRBV28	TRBJ2-2	.	TGTGCCAGCAGTCTGATATCCGTCGGGACCGGGGAGCTGTTTTTT	CASSLISVGTGELFF
.	TRBV4-2	TRBJ2-5	.	TGTGCCAGCAGCCAACAACCTGGGGCCCAAGAGACCCAGTACTTC	CASSQQPGAQETQYF
.	TRBV6-5	TRBJ2-5	TRBD1	TGTGCCAGCAGTCCCGGGACAGGGAGGGAGACCCAGTACTTC	CASSPGTGRETQYF
.	TRBV30	TRBJ2-4	.	TGTGCCTGGAGTGTACCAGGGACGGCCAAAAACATTCAGTACTTC	CAWSVPGTAKNIQYF
.	TRBV5-5	TRBJ1-5	.	TGTGCCAGCAGCTTGGGTGGGGATCAGCCCCAGCATTTT	CASSLGGDQPQHF
.	TRBV7-9	TRBJ2-1	TRBD1	TGTGCCAGCAGCCCCTGGGACAGGGTGTCGGTAAGCGAGCAGTTCTTC	CASSPWDRVSVSEQFF
.	TRBV19	TRBJ1-2	TRBD1	TGTGCCAGTAGTATAGAGGCGGACAGGGGTGGCTACACCTTC	CASSIEADRGGYTF
.	TRBV27	TRBJ2-7	.	TGTGCCACTTCGGGACTCCAGAGCTCCTACGAGCAGTACTTC	CATSGLQSSYEQYF
.	TRBV10-3	TRBJ2-7	TRBD1	TGTGCCATCAGTGAGTCAGGTCCGGGGACAGCCTCCTACGAGCAGTACTTC	CAISESGPGTASYEQYF
.	TRBV7-8	TRBJ2-1	TRBD2	TGTGCCAGCAGCCTCAGCGGGGGAGCCTACAATGAGCAGTTCTTC	CASSLSGGAYNEQFF
.	TRBV2	TRBJ2-3	TRBD2	TGTGCCAGCAGTGATTCGACCGGGGGGGGCACAGATACGCAGTATTTT	CASSDSTGGGTDTQYF
.	TRBV6-6	TRBJ2-7	.	TGTGCCAGCAGTGCGGCGTACGAGCAGTACTTC	CASSAAYEQYF
.	TRBV5-6	TRBJ1-4	.	TGTGCCAGCAGCTTGGTCGGCCAGCCTGAAAAACTGTTTTTT	CASSLVGQPEKLFF
.	TRBV18	TRBJ1-1	.	TGTGCCAGCTCACCATTTGGCAGTTTTGGTACTCAAAACACTGAAGCTTTCTTT	CASSPFGSFGTQNTEAFF
few	TRBV27	TRBJ1-2	TRBD1	TGTGCCAGCAGTCCTCGTCAGACAGGGGGAGGCTATGGCTACACCTTC	CASSPRQTGGGYGYTF
.	TRBV28	TRBJ2-7	.	TGTGCCAGCAGTCCGATACAGGGAAGGATCTACGAGCAGTACTTC	CASSPIQGRIYEQYF
.	TRBV28	TRBJ2-5	TRBD2	TGTGCCAGCAGCCTCCCGACTAGCGGGGGGTCGGAGACCCAGTACTTC	CASSLPTSGGSETQYF
.	TRBV12-5	TRBJ2-2	.	TGTGCTAGTGGTTTGGCAAACACCGGGGAGCTGTTTTTT	CASGLANTGELFF
.	TRBV5-1	TRBJ2-1	.	TGCGCCAGCAGCTTCTCGGCGCAGGGGCGCTCCTACAATGAGCAGTTCTTC	CASSFSAQGRSYNEQFF
few	TRBV30	TRBJ1-1	.	TGTGCCTGGAACGGGGGCACTGAAGCTTTCTTT	CAWNGGTEAFF
.	TRBV6-5	TRBJ2-1	TRBD2	TGTGCCAGCAGTCCTGTTCTAGCGGGATCTGGTGAGCAGTTCTTC	CASSPVLAGSGEQFF
.	TRBV15	TRBJ2-1	.	TGTGCCACCAACAGGGAGTACGGGGTCTACAATGAGCAGTTCTTC	CATNREYGVYNEQFF
.	TRBV28	TRBJ2-3	.	TGTGCCAGCACTCCCGCCCGGGGACAAATCTCCTCCACTGGGGATACGCAGTATTTT	CASTPARGQISSTGDTQYF
.	TRBV7-9	TRBJ2-5	.	TGTGCCAGCAGCTTAGGGGCAGCCGTCCGGGAGACCCAGTACTTC	CASSLGAAVRETQYF
.	TRBV5-5	TRBJ1-1	.	TGTGCCAGCAGCTCGGCCCGGCGGCGGGACACTGAAGCTTTCTTT	CASSSARRRDTEAFF
.	TRBV6-5	TRBJ1-1	TRBD1	TGTGCCAGCGACCCGACAGGGTTTGAAGCTTTCTTT	CASDPTGFEAFF
.	TRBV19	TRBJ1-2	.	TGTGCCAGTAGCGGTCAGGGCTCGGGGGACTATGGCTACACCTTC	CASSGQGSGDYGYTF
few	TRBV4-1	TRBJ2-2	.	TGCGCCAGCAGCCAAGCCACCTTGGCTGAGTGGAGGGCGAACACCGGGGAGCTGTTTTTT	CASSQATLAEWRANTGELFF
.	TRBV6-6	TRBJ2-7	.	TGTGCCAGCGGGGGTAACAACTGGATCGAGCAGTACTTC	CASGGNNWIEQYF
.	TRBV6-5	TRBJ2-1	.	TGTGCCAGCGGCACCTACAATGAGCAGTTCTTC	CASGTYNEQFF
.	TRBV25-1	TRBJ1-6	TRBD1	TGTGCCAGCAGTCAGACAGGGTTAGGATCACCCCTCCACTTT	CASSQTGLGSPLHF
.	TRBV10-2	TRBJ1-1	TRBD1	TGCGCCAGCAGTGAGTTCTCCGGGACAGGGGCTAACACTGAAGCTTTCTTT	CASSEFSGTGANTEAFF
.	TRBV5-1	TRBJ2-1	.	TGCGCCAGCAGCCGAACCACCTGGGGTGAGCAGTTCTTC	CASSRTTWGEQFF
.	TRBV6-1	TRBJ1-2	TRBD1	TGTGCCAGCAGTTTCGACAGGGTGGGGGGCTACACCTTC	CASSFDRVGGYTF
.	TRBV2	TRBJ2-2	TRBD1	TGTGCCAGCAGGCGCGACAGGGGTCCCGGGGAGCTGTTTTTT	CASRRDRGPGELFF
once	TRBV19	TRBJ1-2	.	TGTGCCAGTACCCCTGGGAGGAGGGAGCGTGGCTACACCTTC	CASTPGRRERGYTF
.	TRBV9	TRBJ2-7	.	TGTGCCAGCAGCGCAGATTCAGGGTCTGGGGGGCGGTACGAGCAGTACTTC	CASSADSGSGGRYEQYF
.	TRBV27	TRBJ1-2	.	TGTGCCAGCAGTCCGCTACAGGGAGGAAGTGGCTACACCTTC	CASSPLQGGSGYTF
.	TRBV7-9	TRBJ2-6	.	TGTGCCAGCAGCTCCACGGACCGTCCTGGAAGGGCCAACGTCCTGACTTTC	CASSSTDRPGRANVLTF
.	TRBV19	TRBJ2-7	.	TGTGCCAGTACGACCCCCGGCAGGGGGGAGCCCTACGAGCAGTACTTC	CASTTPGRGEPYEQYF
.	TRBV2	TRBJ2-5	TRBD1	TGTGCCAGCAGTATGACAGGGGGACCCCAAGAGACCCAGTACTTC	CASSMTGGPQETQYF
.	TRBV6-6	TRBJ1-5	.	TGTGCCAGCAGTTATAGCCAGGATAATCAGCCCCAGCATTTT	CASSYSQDNQPQHF
.	TRBV30	TRBJ1-3	TRBD1	TGTGCCTGGCGACAGGGGGCAGGTGGAAACACCATATATTTT	CAWRQGAGGNTIYF
.	TRBV19	TRBJ2-7	.	TGTGCCGTTAGACGACAGGCCAACTCCTACGAGCAGTACTTC	CAVRRQANSYEQYF
.	TRBV5-5	TRBJ1-5	.	TGTGCCAGCAGCCGGGACGGAGACAATCAGCCCCAGCATTTT	CASSRDGDNQPQHF
.	TRBV7-2	TRBJ2-2	.	TGTGCCAGCAGCTTAGGTGGGGCGGGTACCGGGGAGCTGTTTTTT	CASSLGGAGTGELFF
few	TRBV27	TRBJ1-6	.	TGTGCCAGCAGATTGGGCAATTATAATTCACCCCTCCACTTT	CASRLGNYNSPLHF
.	TRBV15	TRBJ2-5	.	TGTGCCACCAGCAGAGATCAGGGAGAGACCCAGTACTTC	CATSRDQGETQYF
.	TRBV2	TRBJ2-1	.	TGTGCCAGCAGCGGGGACTACAATGAGCAGTTCTTC	CASSGDYNEQFF
.	TRBV2	TRBJ2-1	TRBD2	TGTGCCAGCAGTATGCTAGCGGGAGGAGAGAGTGAGCAGTTCTTC	CASSMLAGGESEQFF